This T cell receptor (beta chain) was observed in a study of Graves' ophthalmopathy and Graves' hyperthyroidism. Germline V CDR1 and CDR2: MGHDK, SYGVNS. The CDR3 length is 19 residues. Germline trimming cut 5 bases from V and 0 bases from J; bases unmatched to any gene: 14. RNA served as the template for amplifying TCR beta CDR3 regions. HTBI primers were used in a first-round RT-PCR, which preceded a second-round multiplex PCR. TCRdb re-analysed the multiplex PCR reads in MiXCR, keeping a single row per CDR3 protein. The repertoire holds almost 750,000 distinct CDR3 sequences, with 35% to 50% as singletons. Other autoimmune diseases, uncontrolled infections, pregnancy or lactation led to the exclusion of patients. A single count supports this clonotype.

The sequence was obtained from an adult man with Graves' ophthalmopathy. Sequencing was done on a sample of peripheral blood. This sequence joins TRBV25-1 and TRBJ2-2; 8 bases align to TRBD1. Here the CDR3 DNA reads TGTGCCAGCAGTTTACAGGGGGGCTTCCTGGGCGCGAACACCGGGGAGCTGTTTTTT. It encodes CASSLQGGFLGANTGELFF.